This is a list of T cell receptor beta chains from one sample in a study of cytomegalovirus exposure and HLA in healthy donors. Generated by immunoSEQ multiplex PCR, the TCRdb table keeps only in-frame clones and is missing some. In total, the table holds some 48,000 clones. The sample comprised PBMCs. These receptors originate from a man aged 40-49 years in good health and CMV-seropositive. Each CDR3 is given with its conserved first and last residue. D genes are given only for firm matches.

d_call,v_call,j_call,cdr3_nt,cdr3_aa
TRBD1,TRBV4-2,TRBJ1-5,TGTGCCAGCAGCCAAGGTGAGGGGGCGGGTCAGCCCCAGCATTTT,CASSQGEGAGQPQHF
NA,TRBV9,TRBJ2-2,TGTGCCAGCAGCCCCCGGACACGCGGAACCGGGGAGCTGTTTTTT,CASSPRTRGTGELFF
NA,TRBV9,TRBJ1-1,TGTGCCAGCAGCGTAGGAGCCGGGGGGAACACTGAAGCTTTCTTT,CASSVGAGGNTEAFF
NA,TRBV7-6,TRBJ1-5,TGTGCCAGCAGCTTCGGCTCGGGGTCTATCAATCAGCCCCAGCATTTT,CASSFGSGSINQPQHF
TRBD2,TRBV9,TRBJ2-2,TGTGCCAGCAGCCCGCGAGCGGGGCCTTTGGGGACCGGGGAGCTGTTTTTT,CASSPRAGPLGTGELFF
TRBD1,TRBV29-1,TRBJ2-7,TGCAGCGGACAGGGGGCCCTACCCTCAAGCGAGCAGTACTTC,CSGQGALPSSEQYF
TRBD1,TRBV10-3,TRBJ1-2,TGTGCCACCCTGGGACAGCCTCCCTCCCTGGGCTACACCTTC,CATLGQPPSLGYTF
TRBD1,TRBV9,TRBJ2-5,TGTGCCAGCAGCCTGGGACAGGGCGGGGTTGTGAAGACCCAGTACTTC,CASSLGQGGVVKTQYF
TRBD2,TRBV12-5,TRBJ2-3,TGTGCTAGTGGCCCGGGGGGGCCGGTAGATACGCAGTATTTT,CASGPGGPVDTQYF
NA,TRBV28,TRBJ2-7,TGTGCCAGCAGTTATCCCCCTAGGGAGCAGTACTTC,CASSYPPREQYF
NA,TRBV7-2,TRBJ1-5,TGTGCCAGCAGCCTGTTGAGGGATGTTCAGCCCCAGCATTTT,CASSLLRDVQPQHF
TRBD2,TRBV6-6,TRBJ2-5,TGTGCCAGCAGCCCGTCCGGGACTAGAGGCGAGACCCAGTACTTC,CASSPSGTRGETQYF
TRBD2,TRBV5-1,TRBJ2-3,TGCGCCAGCAGCTTGTATAACAGCGCCGGGACTAGCTCCACAGATACGCAGTATTTT,CASSLYNSAGTSSTDTQYF
TRBD1,TRBV30,TRBJ1-5,TGTGCCTGTCGCCCGCAGGGGGCATTCAATCAGCCCCAGCATTTT,CACRPQGAFNQPQHF
NA,TRBV28,TRBJ2-5,TGTGCCAGCAGATCCCTCGAGACCCAGTACTTC,CASRSLETQYF
TRBD1,TRBV18,TRBJ1-5,TGTGCCAGCTCACCAAGGGGACAGACTAAGGGTCAGCCCCAGCATTTT,CASSPRGQTKGQPQHF
TRBD1,TRBV19,TRBJ1-2,TGTGCCAGTAGTACCCCCGACAGGGCGGGCGGCTACACCTTC,CASSTPDRAGGYTF
NA,TRBV4-2,TRBJ1-6,TGTGCCAGCAGCCAAGTAATAGTACCTAATTCACCCCTCCACTTT,CASSQVIVPNSPLHF
TRBD1,TRBV9,TRBJ2-1,TGTGCCAGTAACCCATCACAGGGGTCCGGAGGCAATGAGCAGTTCTTC,CASNPSQGSGGNEQFF
TRBD2,TRBV14,TRBJ2-7,TGTGCCAGCAGCCAAGAAGGTCCTAGCGGGGGTTGGTACTTC,CASSQEGPSGGWYF
NA,TRBV7-9,TRBJ2-7,TGTGCCAGCAGCTTCGGTCAGGGACACAACTACTTC,CASSFGQGHNYF
NA,TRBV27,TRBJ1-5,TGTGCCAGCAGCCCAAGCTATTATAGCAATCAGCCCCAGCATTTT,CASSPSYYSNQPQHF
TRBD1,TRBV30,TRBJ1-5,TGTGCCTGGAGTCTCTGGACAGGGAGCGCGGCCCTTAGCAATCAGCCCCAGCATTTT,CAWSLWTGSAALSNQPQHF
TRBD1,TRBV2,TRBJ1-5,TGTGCCAGCAACCCGGGACAGGGAGAGGGTCAGCCCCAGCATTTT,CASNPGQGEGQPQHF
TRBD1,TRBV7-3,TRBJ1-1,TGTGCCAGCAGCGTGGACAGGGGGAGCACTGAAGCTTTCTTT,CASSVDRGSTEAFF
NA,TRBV28,TRBJ2-3,TGTGCCAGCAGTCGACTAGGTGGCACAGATACGCAGTATTTT,CASSRLGGTDTQYF
NA,TRBV9,TRBJ2-5,TGTGCCAGCAGCGTTACAGGGATGGGTCAAGAGACCCAGTACTTC,CASSVTGMGQETQYF
TRBD2,TRBV5-4,TRBJ2-7,TGTGCCAGCAGCTTGGCCTCGAGCGGGAGGACCTACGAGCAGTACTTC,CASSLASSGRTYEQYF
NA,TRBV5-6,TRBJ1-5,TGTGCCAGCAGCTTTCAAAGCAATCAGCCCCAGCATTTT,CASSFQSNQPQHF
TRBD1,TRBV7-9,TRBJ2-2,TGTGCCAGCAGTTTGACGGGACAGGCTAACACCGGGAAGCTGTTTTTT,CASSLTGQANTGKLFF
NA,TRBV19,TRBJ1-2,TGTGCCAGTAGTACCTACAGGAGTCTTAACTATGGCTACACCTTC,CASSTYRSLNYGYTF
NA,TRBV7-9,TRBJ1-1,TGTGCCAGCAGCTTAGATGAGGTGAACACTGAAGCTTTCTTT,CASSLDEVNTEAFF
TRBD1,TRBV27,TRBJ1-2,TGTGCCAGCTCCCGCCCAGGGGGCTATGGCTACACCTTC,CASSRPGGYGYTF
TRBD1,TRBV11-1,TRBJ2-1,TGTGCCAGCACGCCTTTCCCGGGACAGGGTTCGAGTGAGCAGTTCTTC,CASTPFPGQGSSEQFF
NA,TRBV4-3,TRBJ2-1,TGCGCCAGCAGCCAAGATTCGACAGACAGCTACAATGAGCAGTTCTTC,CASSQDSTDSYNEQFF
NA,TRBV20-1,TRBJ2-1,TGCAGTGCTAGCGGTCCCAATGAGCAGTTCTTC,CSASGPNEQFF
NA,TRBV6-1,TRBJ2-1,TGTGCCAGCAGTCCCCGCAGGGCCGATGAGCAGTTCTTC,CASSPRRADEQFF
TRBD2,TRBV4-2,TRBJ2-1,TGTGCCAGCAGCCAAGAGTCGGGGGGGTGGGATGAGCAGTTCTTC,CASSQESGGWDEQFF
NA,TRBV28,TRBJ1-5,TGTGCCAGCAGCCTTCCCGGTCGGGAGCCCCAGCATTTT,CASSLPGREPQHF
NA,TRBV10-2,TRBJ1-2,TGCGCCAGCAGTACCTCCCGGACTACTAACTATGGCTACACCTTC,CASSTSRTTNYGYTF
NA,TRBV5-8,TRBJ1-2,TGTGCCAGCAGCTCGGGGGGTAGACCCCCGGGGGGGTATGGCTACACCTTC,CASSSGGRPPGGYGYTF
TRBD1,TRBV30,TRBJ1-2,TGTGCCTGGGCCCGGGACAGGCCCTATGGCTACACCTTC,CAWARDRPYGYTF
NA,TRBV7-3,TRBJ2-2,TGTGCCAGCAGCTTTGCCGGGACAACGAACACCGGGGAGCTGTTTTTT,CASSFAGTTNTGELFF
NA,TRBV2,TRBJ1-3,TGTGCCAGCAGTGTTTCGGGGGGCCTCGGAAACACCATATATTTT,CASSVSGGLGNTIYF
NA,TRBV28,TRBJ1-6,TGTGCCAGCAGCCAAGACAGGAGCCGGGGTTCACCCCTCCACTTT,CASSQDRSRGSPLHF
TRBD2,TRBV9,TRBJ2-2,TGTGCCAGCAGCACCCGGGGGGGAGGCACCGGGGAGCTGTTTTTT,CASSTRGGGTGELFF
TRBD2,TRBV11-3,TRBJ2-3,TGTGCCAGCAGCTTAGGCGCCGGGACTAGAGGGGTGGATACGCAGTATTTT,CASSLGAGTRGVDTQYF
TRBD1,TRBV19,TRBJ1-1,TGTGCCAGTAGTATAGTGGAGGGGGCCTCTGAAGCTTTCTTT,CASSIVEGASEAFF
NA,TRBV5-1,TRBJ1-6,TGCGCCAGCAGCCCTTCGGGGGACGATTCACCCCTCCACTTT,CASSPSGDDSPLHF
NA,TRBV10-2,TRBJ1-1,TGCGCCAGCAGAGGGGCGAGTGAAGCTTTCTTT,CASRGASEAFF
NA,TRBV2,TRBJ1-1,TGTGCCAGCACAGAAGAGAGGTCAACTGAAGCTTTCTTT,CASTEERSTEAFF
TRBD2,TRBV25-1,TRBJ2-2,TGTGCCAGCAGTGGACTAGCGGGGGGCACCGGGGAGCTGTTTTTT,CASSGLAGGTGELFF
NA,TRBV5-6,TRBJ2-7,TGTGCCAGCAGCTTGGTCGCCAGATCCTACGAGCAGTACTTC,CASSLVARSYEQYF
NA,TRBV27,TRBJ2-7,TGTGCCAGCAGAATCTTTGGTGCGGGAAGAAGAAACGAGCAGTACTTC,CASRIFGAGRRNEQYF
NA,TRBV10-3,TRBJ2-5,TGTGCCATCAGTGGCGACAGTACAGAGACCCAGTACTTC,CAISGDSTETQYF
NA,TRBV5-1,TRBJ2-1,TGCGCCAGCAGCCTAGCGTCTACCCTAAATGAGCAGTTCTTC,CASSLASTLNEQFF
TRBD1,TRBV6-6,TRBJ2-7,TGTGCCAGCTCAGGGGGCGGTAGCGAGCAGTACTTC,CASSGGGSEQYF
NA,TRBV4-2,TRBJ1-2,TGTGCCAGCAGCCAAGTAAACAGGGAGACCCTCTATGGCTACACCTTC,CASSQVNRETLYGYTF